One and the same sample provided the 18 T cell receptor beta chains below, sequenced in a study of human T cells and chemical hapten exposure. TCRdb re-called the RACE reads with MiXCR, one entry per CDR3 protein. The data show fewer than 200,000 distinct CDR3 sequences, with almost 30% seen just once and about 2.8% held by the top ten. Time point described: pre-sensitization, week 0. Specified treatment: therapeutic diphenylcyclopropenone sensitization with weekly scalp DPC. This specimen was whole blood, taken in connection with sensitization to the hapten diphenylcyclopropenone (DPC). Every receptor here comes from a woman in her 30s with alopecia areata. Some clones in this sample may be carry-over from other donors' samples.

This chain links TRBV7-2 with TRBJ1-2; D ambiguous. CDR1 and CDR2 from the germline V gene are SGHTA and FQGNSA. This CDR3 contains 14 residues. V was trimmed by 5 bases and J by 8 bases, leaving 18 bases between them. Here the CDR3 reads CASSPRNPVRGYTF. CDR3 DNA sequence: TGTGCCAGCAGCCCCCGCAACCCGGTACGGGGCTACACCTTC.

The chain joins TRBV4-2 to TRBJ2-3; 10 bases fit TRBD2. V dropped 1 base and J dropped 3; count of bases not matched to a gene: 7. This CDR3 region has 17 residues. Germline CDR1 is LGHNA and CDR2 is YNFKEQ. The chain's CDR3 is CASSQGGLAKLTDTQYF. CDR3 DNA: TGTGCCAGCAGCCAAGGGGGACTAGCGAAATTAACAGATACGCAGTATTTT.

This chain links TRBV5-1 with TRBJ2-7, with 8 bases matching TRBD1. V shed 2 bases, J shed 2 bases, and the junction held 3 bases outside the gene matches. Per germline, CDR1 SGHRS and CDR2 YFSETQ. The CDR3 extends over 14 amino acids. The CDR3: CASSLGTGTYEQYF. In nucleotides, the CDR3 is TGCGCCAGCAGCTTAGGGACAGGAACCTACGAGCAGTACTTC.

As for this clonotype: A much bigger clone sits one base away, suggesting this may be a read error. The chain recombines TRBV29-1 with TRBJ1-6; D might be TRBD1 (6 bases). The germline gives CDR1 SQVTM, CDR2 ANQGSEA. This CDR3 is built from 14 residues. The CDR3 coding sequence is TGCAGCGTAGCGGACAGCCAGGGTAATTCATCCCTCCACTTT. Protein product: CSVADSQGNSSLHF.

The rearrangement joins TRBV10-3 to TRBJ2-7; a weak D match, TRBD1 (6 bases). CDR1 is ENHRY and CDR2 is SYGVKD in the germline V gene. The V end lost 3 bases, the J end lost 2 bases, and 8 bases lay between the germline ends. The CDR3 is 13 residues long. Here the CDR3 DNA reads TGTGCCATCAGTGATCGACAGGCCTACGAGCAGTACTTC. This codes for CAISDRQAYEQYF.

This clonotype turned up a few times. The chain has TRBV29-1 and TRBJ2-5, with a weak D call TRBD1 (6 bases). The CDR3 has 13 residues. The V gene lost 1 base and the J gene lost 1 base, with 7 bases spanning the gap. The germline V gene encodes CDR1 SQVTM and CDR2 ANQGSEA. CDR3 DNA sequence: TGCAGCGTTGAAGGACAGGTCCAAGAGACCCAGTACTTC. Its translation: CSVEGQVQETQYF.

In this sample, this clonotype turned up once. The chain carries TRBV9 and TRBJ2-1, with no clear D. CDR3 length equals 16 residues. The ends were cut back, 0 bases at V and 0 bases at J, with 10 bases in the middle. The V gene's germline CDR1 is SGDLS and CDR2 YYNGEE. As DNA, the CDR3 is TGTGCCAGCAGCGTAGCGTCTGCTAGCTCCTACAATGAGCAGTTCTTC. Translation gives CASSVASASSYNEQFF.

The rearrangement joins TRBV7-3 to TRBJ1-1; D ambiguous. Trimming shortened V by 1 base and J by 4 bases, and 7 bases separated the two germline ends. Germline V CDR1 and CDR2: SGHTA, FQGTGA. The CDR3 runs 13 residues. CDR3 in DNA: TGTGCCAGCAGCTTAATGGTGGGCACTGAAGCTTTCTTT. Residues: CASSLMVGTEAFF.

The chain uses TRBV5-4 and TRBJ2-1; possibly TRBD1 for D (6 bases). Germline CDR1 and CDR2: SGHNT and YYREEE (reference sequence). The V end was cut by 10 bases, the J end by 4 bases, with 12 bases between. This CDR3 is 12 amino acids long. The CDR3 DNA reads TGTGCCTCGACAGGAGGATACAATGAGCAGTTCTTC. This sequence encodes CASTGGYNEQFF.

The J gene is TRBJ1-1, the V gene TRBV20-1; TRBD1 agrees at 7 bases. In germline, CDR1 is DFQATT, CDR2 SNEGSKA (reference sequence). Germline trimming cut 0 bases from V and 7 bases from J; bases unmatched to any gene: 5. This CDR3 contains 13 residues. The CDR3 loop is CSARDQGVVEAFF. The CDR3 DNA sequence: TGCAGTGCTAGAGATCAGGGGGTCGTTGAAGCTTTCTTT.

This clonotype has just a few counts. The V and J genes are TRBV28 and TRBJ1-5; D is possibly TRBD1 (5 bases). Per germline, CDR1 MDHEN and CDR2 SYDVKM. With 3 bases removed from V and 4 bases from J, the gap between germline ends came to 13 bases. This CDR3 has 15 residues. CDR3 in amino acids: CASSFGGALNQPQHF. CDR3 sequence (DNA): TGTGCCAGCAGTTTTGGAGGGGCCCTAAATCAGCCCCAGCATTTT.

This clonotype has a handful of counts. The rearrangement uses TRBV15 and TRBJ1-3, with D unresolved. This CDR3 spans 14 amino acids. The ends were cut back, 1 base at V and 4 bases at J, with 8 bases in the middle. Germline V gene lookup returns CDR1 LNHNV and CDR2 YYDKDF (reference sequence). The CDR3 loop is CATSRGGSGNTIYF. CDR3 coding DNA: TGTGCCACCAGCAGAGGAGGATCCGGAAACACCATATATTTT. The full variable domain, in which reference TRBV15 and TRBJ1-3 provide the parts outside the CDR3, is DAMVIQNPRYQVTQFGKPVTLSCSQTLNHNVMYWYQQKSSQAPKLLFHYYDKDFNNEADTPDNFQSRRPNTSFCFLDIRSPGLGDTAMYLCATSRGGSGNTIYFGEGSWLTVV.

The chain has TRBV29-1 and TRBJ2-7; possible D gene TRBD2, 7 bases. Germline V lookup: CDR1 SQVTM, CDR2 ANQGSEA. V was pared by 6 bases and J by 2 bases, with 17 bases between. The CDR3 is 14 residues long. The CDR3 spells CSVGGPSLTYEQYF. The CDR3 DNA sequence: TGCAGCGTGGGGGGGCCATCCCTTACCTACGAGCAGTACTTC.

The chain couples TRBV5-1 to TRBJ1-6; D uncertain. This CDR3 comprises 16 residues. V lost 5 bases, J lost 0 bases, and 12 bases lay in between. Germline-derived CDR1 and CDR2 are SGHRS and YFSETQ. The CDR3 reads CASRALGSSYNSPLHF. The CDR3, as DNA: TGCGCCAGCAGGGCCTTGGGAAGCTCCTATAATTCACCCCTCCACTTT.

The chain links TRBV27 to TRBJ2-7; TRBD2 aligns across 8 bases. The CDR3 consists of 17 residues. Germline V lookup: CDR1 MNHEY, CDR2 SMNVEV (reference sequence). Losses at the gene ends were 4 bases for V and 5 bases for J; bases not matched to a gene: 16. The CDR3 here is CASSSPSSGTSWNEQYF. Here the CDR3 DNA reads TGTGCCAGCAGTTCCCCTTCCTCCGGGACTAGTTGGAACGAGCAGTACTTC.

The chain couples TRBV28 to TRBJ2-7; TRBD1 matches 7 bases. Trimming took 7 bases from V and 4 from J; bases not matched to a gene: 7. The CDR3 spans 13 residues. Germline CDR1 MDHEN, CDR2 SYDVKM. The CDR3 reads CASTWGRGYEQYF. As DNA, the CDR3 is TGTGCCAGCACGTGGGGCAGGGGGTACGAGCAGTACTTC.

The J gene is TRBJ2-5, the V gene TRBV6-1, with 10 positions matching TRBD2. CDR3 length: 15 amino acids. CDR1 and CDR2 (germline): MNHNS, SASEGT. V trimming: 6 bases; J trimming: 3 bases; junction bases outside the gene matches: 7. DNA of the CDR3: TGTGCCAGCAGCCTATCTGGGACTAGCGAAGAGACCCAGTACTTC. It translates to CASSLSGTSEETQYF.

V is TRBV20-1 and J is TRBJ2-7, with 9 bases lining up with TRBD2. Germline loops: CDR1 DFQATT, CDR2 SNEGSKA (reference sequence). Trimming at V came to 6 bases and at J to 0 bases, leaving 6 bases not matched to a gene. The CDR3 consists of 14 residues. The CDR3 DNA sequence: TGCAGTGCAAAAGCGGGAGGACCCTCCTACGAGCAGTACTTC. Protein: CSAKAGGPSYEQYF.